A selection of T cell receptor beta chains follows, all from one sample in a study of beta chain features in type 1 diabetes. Sequencing was performed with immunoSEQ multiplex PCR; in TCRdb, only in-frame clones are kept and a portion is missing. Of about 280,000 clones in the sample, 15% were seen once. Sequenced material: naive CD4+ T cells from blood. The receptors were sampled from a man between 18 and 29 years old with type 1 diabetes. CDR3s include the opening cysteine and the closing phenylalanine or tryptophan. The D gene is left open where the match is weak. Clone size, where shown, is once, few, many, or a class for clones that have expanded.

abundance: NA; d_gene: NA; j_gene: TRBJ2-1; len: 15; v_gene: TRBV27; CDR3aa: CASSLSAGGLYEQFF; CDR3nt: TGTGCCAGCAGTTTAAGCGCGGGTGGTTTATATGAGCAGTTCTTC
abundance: NA; d_gene: TRBD1; j_gene: TRBJ2-3; len: 19; v_gene: TRBV29-1; CDR3aa: CSVEAGYGTGTLLVDTQYF; CDR3nt: TGCAGCGTTGAAGCTGGTTATGGGACAGGGACACTTTTGGTAGATACGCAGTATTTT
abundance: few; d_gene: TRBD2; j_gene: TRBJ2-1; len: 15; v_gene: TRBV7-8; CDR3aa: CASNPSGKPYNEQFF; CDR3nt: TGTGCCAGCAACCCAAGCGGGAAACCCTACAATGAGCAGTTCTTC
abundance: few; d_gene: TRBD1; j_gene: TRBJ1-6; len: 16; v_gene: TRBV4-3; CDR3aa: CASSQKTGGYNSPLHF; CDR3nt: TGCGCCAGCAGCCAAAAGACAGGGGGCTATAATTCACCCCTCCACTTT
abundance: NA; d_gene: TRBD1; j_gene: TRBJ2-7; len: 15; v_gene: TRBV7-2; CDR3aa: CASSLGSDRGYEQYF; CDR3nt: TGTGCCAGCAGCTTAGGTTCGGACAGGGGCTACGAGCAGTACTTC
abundance: few; d_gene: NA; j_gene: TRBJ2-7; len: 14; v_gene: TRBV2; CDR3aa: CASSEAYREGWQYF; CDR3nt: TGTGCCAGCAGTGAAGCTTACAGGGAAGGGTGGCAGTACTTC
abundance: NA; d_gene: TRBD1; j_gene: TRBJ1-6; len: 14; v_gene: TRBV6-6; CDR3aa: CASSLRQGQSPLHF; CDR3nt: TGTGCCAGCAGCCTCCGACAGGGACAATCACCCCTCCACTTT
abundance: NA; d_gene: NA; j_gene: TRBJ2-5; len: 15; v_gene: TRBV28; CDR3aa: CASVTPGLLMETQYF; CDR3nt: TGTGCCAGCGTTACTCCGGGACTCCTAATGGAGACCCAGTACTTC
abundance: NA; d_gene: NA; j_gene: TRBJ2-3; len: 11; v_gene: TRBV6-5; CDR3aa: CASSPGYTQYF; CDR3nt: TGTGCCAGCAGCCCCGGGTATACGCAGTATTTT
abundance: NA; d_gene: NA; j_gene: TRBJ2-7; len: 14; v_gene: TRBV10-3; CDR3aa: CAIKTTDNSYEQYF; CDR3nt: TGTGCCATCAAGACGACAGATAATAGCTACGAGCAGTACTTC
abundance: NA; d_gene: NA; j_gene: TRBJ2-5; len: 15; v_gene: TRBV30; CDR3aa: CAWSVKVSGGETQYF; CDR3nt: TGTGCCTGGAGTGTAAAGGTTAGCGGAGGAGAGACCCAGTACTTC
abundance: NA; d_gene: NA; j_gene: TRBJ1-4; len: 14; v_gene: TRBV11-2; CDR3aa: CASSTQGTNEKLFF; CDR3nt: TGTGCCAGCAGCACACAGGGTACTAATGAAAAACTGTTTTTT
abundance: NA; d_gene: TRBD1; j_gene: TRBJ2-1; len: 12; v_gene: TRBV29-1; CDR3aa: CSVGGTGVEQFF; CDR3nt: TGCAGCGTCGGCGGGACAGGGGTTGAGCAGTTCTTC
abundance: NA; d_gene: NA; j_gene: TRBJ2-4; len: 15; v_gene: TRBV6-5; CDR3aa: CASSYSELAKNIQYF; CDR3nt: TGTGCCAGCAGTTACTCAGAGCTAGCCAAAAACATTCAGTACTTC